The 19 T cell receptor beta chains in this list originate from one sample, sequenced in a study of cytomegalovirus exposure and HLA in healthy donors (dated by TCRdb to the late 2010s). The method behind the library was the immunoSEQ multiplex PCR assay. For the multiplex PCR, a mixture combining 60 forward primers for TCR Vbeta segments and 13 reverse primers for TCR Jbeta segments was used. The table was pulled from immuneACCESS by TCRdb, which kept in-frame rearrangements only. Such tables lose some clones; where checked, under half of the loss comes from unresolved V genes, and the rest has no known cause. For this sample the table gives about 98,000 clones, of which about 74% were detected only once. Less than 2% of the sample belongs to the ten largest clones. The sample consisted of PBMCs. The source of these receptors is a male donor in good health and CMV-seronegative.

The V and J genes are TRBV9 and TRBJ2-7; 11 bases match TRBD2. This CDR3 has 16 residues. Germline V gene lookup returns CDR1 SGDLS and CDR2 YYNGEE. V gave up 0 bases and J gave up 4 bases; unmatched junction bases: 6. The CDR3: CASSVGTSGSIYEQYF. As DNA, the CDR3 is TGTGCCAGCAGCGTAGGAACTAGCGGGAGTATTTACGAGCAGTACTTC.

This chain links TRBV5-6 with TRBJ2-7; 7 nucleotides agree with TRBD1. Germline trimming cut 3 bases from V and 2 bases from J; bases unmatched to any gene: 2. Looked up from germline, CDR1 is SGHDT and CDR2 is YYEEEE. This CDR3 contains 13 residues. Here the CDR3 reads CASSSGQPYEQYF. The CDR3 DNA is TGTGCCAGCAGCTCGGGACAGCCCTACGAGCAGTACTTC. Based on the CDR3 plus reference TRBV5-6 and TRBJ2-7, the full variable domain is DAGVTQSPTHLIKTRGQQVTLRCSPKSGHDTVSWYQQALGQGPQFIFQYYEEEERQRGNFPDRFSGHQFPNYSSELNVNALLLGDSALYLCASSSGQPYEQYFGPGTRLTVT.

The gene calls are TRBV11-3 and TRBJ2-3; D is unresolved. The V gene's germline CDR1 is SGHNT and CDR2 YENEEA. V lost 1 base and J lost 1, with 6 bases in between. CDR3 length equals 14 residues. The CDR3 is CASSLGSGTDTQYF. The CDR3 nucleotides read TGTGCCAGCAGCTTAGGTAGTGGCACAGATACGCAGTATTTT.

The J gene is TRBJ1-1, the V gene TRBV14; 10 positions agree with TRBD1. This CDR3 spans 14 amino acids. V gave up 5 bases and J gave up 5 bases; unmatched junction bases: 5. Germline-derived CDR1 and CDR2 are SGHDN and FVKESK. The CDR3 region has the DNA TGTGCCAGCAGCGGACAGGGGGAATGGACTGAAGCTTTCTTT. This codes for CASSGQGEWTEAFF.

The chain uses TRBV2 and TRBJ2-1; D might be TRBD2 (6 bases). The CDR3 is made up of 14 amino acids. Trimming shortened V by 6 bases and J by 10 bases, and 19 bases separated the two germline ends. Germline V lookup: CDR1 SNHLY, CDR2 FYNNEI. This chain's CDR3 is CASRPGTGVGEQFF. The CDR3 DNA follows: TGTGCCAGCAGGCCTGGGACTGGCGTCGGGGAGCAGTTCTTC.

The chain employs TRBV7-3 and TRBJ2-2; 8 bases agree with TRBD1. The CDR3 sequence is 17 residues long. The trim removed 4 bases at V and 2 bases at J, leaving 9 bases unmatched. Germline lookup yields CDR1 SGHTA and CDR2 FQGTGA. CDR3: CASSSPRTGRNTGELFF. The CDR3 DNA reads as TGTGCCAGCAGCTCCCCTCGGACAGGGCGTAACACCGGGGAGCTGTTTTTT.

As DNA, the CDR3 is TGTGCCAGCAGCCAAGTGACCACGGGACTTTCCTACGAGCAGTACTTC. Translating it yields CASSQVTTGLSYEQYF. The genes are TRBV4-2 and TRBJ2-7, with D possibly TRBD2 on 6 matching bases. The CDR3 extends over 16 amino acids. Trimming took 1 base from V and 1 from J, leaving 14 bases between them. CDR1 LGHNA and CDR2 YNFKEQ come from the germline V gene.

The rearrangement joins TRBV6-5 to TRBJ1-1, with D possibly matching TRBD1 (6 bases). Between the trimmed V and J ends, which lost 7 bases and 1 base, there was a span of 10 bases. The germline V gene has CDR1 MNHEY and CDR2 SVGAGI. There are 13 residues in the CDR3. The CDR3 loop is CASTRGQNTEAFF. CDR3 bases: TGTGCCAGCACCCGGGGACAGAACACTGAAGCTTTCTTT.

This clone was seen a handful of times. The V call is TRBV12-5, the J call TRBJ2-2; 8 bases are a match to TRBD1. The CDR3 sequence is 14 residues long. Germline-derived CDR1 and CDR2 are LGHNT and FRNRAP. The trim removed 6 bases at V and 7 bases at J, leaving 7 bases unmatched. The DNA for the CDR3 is TGTGCTAGTGGCCCGGGACAGGCGGGCGGGGAGCTGTTTTTT. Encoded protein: CASGPGQAGGELFF.

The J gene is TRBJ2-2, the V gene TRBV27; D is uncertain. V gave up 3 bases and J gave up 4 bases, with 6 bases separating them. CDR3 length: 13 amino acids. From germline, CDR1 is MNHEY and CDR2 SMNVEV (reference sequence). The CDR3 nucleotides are TGTGCCAGCAGTTTCGGTTTCACCGGGGAGCTGTTTTTT. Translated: CASSFGFTGELFF.

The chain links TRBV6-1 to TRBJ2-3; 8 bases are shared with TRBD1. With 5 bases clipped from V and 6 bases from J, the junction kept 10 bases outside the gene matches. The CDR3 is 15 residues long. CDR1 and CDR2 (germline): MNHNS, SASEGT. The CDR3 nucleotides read TGTGCCAGCAGTTCCCAGGGGGCCTGGGGGGATACGCAGTATTTT. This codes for CASSSQGAWGDTQYF.

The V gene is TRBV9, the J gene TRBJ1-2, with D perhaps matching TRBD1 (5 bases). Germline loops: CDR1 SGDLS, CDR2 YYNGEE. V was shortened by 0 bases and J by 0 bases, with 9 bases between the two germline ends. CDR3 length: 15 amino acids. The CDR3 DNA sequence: TGTGCCAGCAGCGTAGATGGGACTTCTAACTATGGCTACACCTTC. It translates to CASSVDGTSNYGYTF.

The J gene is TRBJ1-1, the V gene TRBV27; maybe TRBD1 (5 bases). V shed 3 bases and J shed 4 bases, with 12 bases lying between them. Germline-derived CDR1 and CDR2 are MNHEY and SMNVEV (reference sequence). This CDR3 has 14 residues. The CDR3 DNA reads TGTGCCAGCAGTTTGGCCAGGGTAGGCACTGAAGCTTTCTTT. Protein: CASSLARVGTEAFF.

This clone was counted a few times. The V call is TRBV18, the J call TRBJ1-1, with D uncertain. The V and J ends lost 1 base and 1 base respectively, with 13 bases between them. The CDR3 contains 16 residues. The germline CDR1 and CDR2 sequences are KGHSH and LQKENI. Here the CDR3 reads CASSPQIVYRNTEAFF. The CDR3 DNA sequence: TGTGCCAGCTCACCACAAATCGTCTACAGGAACACTGAAGCTTTCTTT.

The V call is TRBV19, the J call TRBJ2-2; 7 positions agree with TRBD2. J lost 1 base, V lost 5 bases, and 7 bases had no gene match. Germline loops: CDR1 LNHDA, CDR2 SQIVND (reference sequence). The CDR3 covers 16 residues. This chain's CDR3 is CASSSSGVQNTGELFF. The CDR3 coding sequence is TGTGCCAGTAGTTCGAGCGGGGTCCAGAACACCGGGGAGCTGTTTTTT.

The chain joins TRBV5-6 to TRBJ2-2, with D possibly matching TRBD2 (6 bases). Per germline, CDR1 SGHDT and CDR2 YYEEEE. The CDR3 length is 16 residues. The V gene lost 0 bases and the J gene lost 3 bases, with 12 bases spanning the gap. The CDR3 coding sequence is TGTGCCAGCAGCTTGGATTTGGCGGGGCACACCGGGGAGCTGTTTTTT. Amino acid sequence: CASSLDLAGHTGELFF. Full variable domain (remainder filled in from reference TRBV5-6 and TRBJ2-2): DAGVTQSPTHLIKTRGQQVTLRCSPKSGHDTVSWYQQALGQGPQFIFQYYEEEERQRGNFPDRFSGHQFPNYSSELNVNALLLGDSALYLCASSLDLAGHTGELFFGEGSRLTVL.

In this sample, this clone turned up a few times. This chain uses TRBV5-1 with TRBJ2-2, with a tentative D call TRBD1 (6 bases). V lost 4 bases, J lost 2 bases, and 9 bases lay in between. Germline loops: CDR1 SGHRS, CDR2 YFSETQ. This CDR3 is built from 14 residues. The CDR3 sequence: CASSKGQNTGELFF. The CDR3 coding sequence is TGCGCCAGCAGCAAGGGACAAAACACCGGGGAGCTGTTTTTT. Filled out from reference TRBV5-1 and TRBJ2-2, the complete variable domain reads KAGVTQTPRYLIKTRGQQVTLSCSPISGHRSVSWYQQTPGQGLQFLFEYFSETQRNKGNFPGRFSGRQFSNSRSEMNVSTLELGDSALYLCASSKGQNTGELFFGEGSRLTVL.

CDR3 in DNA: TGTGCCAGCAGCGTCGCTACTAGCGGGGGAGAGACCCAGTACTTC. Translated: CASSVATSGGETQYF. This chain uses TRBV9 with TRBJ2-5, with 11 bases aligning to TRBD2. This CDR3 is 15 amino acids long. Per the germline V gene, CDR1 is SGDLS and CDR2 is YYNGEE. J was trimmed by 4 bases and V by 2 bases; bases with no gene match: 4.

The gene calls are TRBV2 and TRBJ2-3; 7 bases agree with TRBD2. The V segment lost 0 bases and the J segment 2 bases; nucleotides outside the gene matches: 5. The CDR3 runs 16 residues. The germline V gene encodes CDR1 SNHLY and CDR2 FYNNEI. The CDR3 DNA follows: TGTGCCAGCAGTGAAGCCGGGACTATTTCCACAGATACGCAGTATTTT. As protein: CASSEAGTISTDTQYF.